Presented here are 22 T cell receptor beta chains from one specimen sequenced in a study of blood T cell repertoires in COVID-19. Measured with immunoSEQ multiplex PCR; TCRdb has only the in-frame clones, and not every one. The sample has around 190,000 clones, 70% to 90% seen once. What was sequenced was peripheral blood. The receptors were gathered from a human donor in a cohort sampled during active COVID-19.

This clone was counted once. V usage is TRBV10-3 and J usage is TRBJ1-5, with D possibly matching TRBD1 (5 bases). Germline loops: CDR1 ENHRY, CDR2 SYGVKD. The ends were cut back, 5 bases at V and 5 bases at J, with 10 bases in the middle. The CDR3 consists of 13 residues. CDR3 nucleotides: TGTGCCATCAGTAAGGACAAAGATCAGCCCCAGCATTTT. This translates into CAISKDKDQPQHF.

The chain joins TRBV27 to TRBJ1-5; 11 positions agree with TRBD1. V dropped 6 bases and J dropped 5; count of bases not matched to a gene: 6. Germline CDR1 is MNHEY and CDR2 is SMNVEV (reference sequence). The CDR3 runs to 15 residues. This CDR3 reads CASRGGQGGYQPQHF. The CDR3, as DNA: TGTGCCAGCAGGGGGGGACAGGGGGGTTATCAGCCCCAGCATTTT.

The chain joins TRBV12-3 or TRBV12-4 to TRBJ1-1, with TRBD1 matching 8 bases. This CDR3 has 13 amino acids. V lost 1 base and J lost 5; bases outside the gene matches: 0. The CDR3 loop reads CASSLGTGTEAFF. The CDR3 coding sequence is TGTGCCAGCAGTTTAGGGACAGGGACTGAAGCTTTCTTT.

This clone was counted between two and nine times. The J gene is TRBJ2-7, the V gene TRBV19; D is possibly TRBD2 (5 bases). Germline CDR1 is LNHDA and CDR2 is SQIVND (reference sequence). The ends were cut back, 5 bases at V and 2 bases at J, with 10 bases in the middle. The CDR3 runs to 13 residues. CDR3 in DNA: TGTGCCAGTAGTGCCGGACTGACCTACGAGCAGTACTTC. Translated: CASSAGLTYEQYF.

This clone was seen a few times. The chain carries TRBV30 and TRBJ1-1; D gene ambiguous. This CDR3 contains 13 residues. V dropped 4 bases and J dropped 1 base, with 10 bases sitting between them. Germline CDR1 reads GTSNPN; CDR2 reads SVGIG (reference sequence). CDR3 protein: CAWTQNGNTEAFF. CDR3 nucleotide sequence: TGTGCCTGGACCCAAAACGGGAACACTGAAGCTTTCTTT.

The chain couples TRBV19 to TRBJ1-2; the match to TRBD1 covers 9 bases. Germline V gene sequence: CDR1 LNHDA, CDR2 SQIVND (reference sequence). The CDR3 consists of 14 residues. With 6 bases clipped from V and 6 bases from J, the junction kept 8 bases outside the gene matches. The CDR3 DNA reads TGTGCCAGTAGCCCCGGGACAGGGTTCAATGGCTACACCTTC. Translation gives CASSPGTGFNGYTF.

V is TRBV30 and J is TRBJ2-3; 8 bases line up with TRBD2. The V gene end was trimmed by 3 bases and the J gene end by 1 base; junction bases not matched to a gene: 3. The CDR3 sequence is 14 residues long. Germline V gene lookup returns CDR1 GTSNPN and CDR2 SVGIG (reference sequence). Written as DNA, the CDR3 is TGTGCCTGGAGCTATAGCGGGGGCACAGATACGCAGTATTTT. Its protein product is CAWSYSGGTDTQYF.

This chain's CDR3 is CASRRGANTEAFF. In DNA form, the CDR3 reads TGTGCCAGCAGGCGGGGGGCGAACACTGAAGCTTTCTTT. The gene calls are TRBV7-9 and TRBJ1-1, with D possibly matching TRBD1 (6 bases). CDR3 size: 13 residues. V lost 6 bases, J lost 1 base, and 9 bases lay in between. Looked up from germline, CDR1 is SEHNR and CDR2 is FQNEAQ (reference sequence).

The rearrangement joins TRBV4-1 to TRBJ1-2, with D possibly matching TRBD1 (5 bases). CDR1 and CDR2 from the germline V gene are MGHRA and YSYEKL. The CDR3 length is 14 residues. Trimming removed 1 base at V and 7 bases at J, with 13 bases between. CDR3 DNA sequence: TGCGCCAGCAGCCAAGGCGGGGGTCTGGGTGGCTACACCTTC. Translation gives CASSQGGGLGGYTF.

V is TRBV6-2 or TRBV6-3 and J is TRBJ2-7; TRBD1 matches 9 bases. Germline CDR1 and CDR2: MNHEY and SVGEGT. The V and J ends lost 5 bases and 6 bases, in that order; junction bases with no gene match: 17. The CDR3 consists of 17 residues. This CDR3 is CASSPWDREGPGSEQYF. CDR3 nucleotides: TGTGCCAGCAGTCCCTGGGACAGGGAGGGGCCGGGATCCGAGCAGTACTTC.

The DNA of the CDR3 is TGTGCCAGCAGCCCGGCGCGAGCGTCCAACAATGAGCAGTTCTTC. It encodes CASSPARASNNEQFF. The chain combines TRBV6-5 with TRBJ2-1, with D unclear. CDR3 length: 15 residues. In germline, CDR1 is MNHEY, CDR2 SVGAGI. Trimming took 6 bases from V and 5 from J, leaving 17 bases between them.

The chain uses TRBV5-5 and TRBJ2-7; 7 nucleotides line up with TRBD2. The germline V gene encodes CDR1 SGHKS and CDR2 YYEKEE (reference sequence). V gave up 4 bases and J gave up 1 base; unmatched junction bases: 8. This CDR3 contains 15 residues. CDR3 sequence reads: CASSQSLSGSYEQYF. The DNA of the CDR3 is TGTGCCAGCAGCCAAAGCCTTAGCGGGTCCTACGAGCAGTACTTC. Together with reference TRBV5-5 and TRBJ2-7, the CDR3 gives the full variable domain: DAGVTQSPTHLIKTRGQQVTLRCSPISGHKSVSWYQQVLGQGPQFIFQYYEKEERGRGNFPDRFSARQFPNYSSELNVNALLLGDSALYLCASSQSLSGSYEQYFGPGTRLTVT.

The CDR3 nucleotides are TGTGCCAGCAGTGAAAGGGGGAGGGCCGGCTATGAGCAGTTCTTC. Residues: CASSERGRAGYEQFF. This chain joins TRBV2 and TRBJ2-1; weak D call: TRBD2 (7 bases). The CDR3 has 15 amino acids. Trimming pared 2 bases from V and 8 bases from J, leaving 16 bases between. The germline gives CDR1 SNHLY, CDR2 FYNNEI.

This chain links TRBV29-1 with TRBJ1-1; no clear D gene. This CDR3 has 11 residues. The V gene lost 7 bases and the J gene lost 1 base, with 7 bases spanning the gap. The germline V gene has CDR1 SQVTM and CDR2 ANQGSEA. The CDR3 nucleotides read TGCAGCGCCCGAGGGAACACTGAAGCTTTCTTT. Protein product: CSARGNTEAFF.

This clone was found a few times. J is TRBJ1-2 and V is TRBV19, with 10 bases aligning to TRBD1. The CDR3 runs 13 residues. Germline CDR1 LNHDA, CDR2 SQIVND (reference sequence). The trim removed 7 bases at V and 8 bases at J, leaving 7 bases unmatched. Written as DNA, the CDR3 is TGTGCCAGTACCAAGGGACAGGGGCTGGGCTACACCTTC. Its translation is CASTKGQGLGYTF.

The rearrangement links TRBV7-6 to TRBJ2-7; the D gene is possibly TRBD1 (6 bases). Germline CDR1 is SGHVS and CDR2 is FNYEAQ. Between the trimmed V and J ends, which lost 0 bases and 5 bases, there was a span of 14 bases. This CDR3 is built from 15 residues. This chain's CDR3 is CASSLAGQGHNEQYF. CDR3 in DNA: TGTGCCAGCAGCTTAGCGGGGCAGGGGCACAACGAGCAGTACTTC.

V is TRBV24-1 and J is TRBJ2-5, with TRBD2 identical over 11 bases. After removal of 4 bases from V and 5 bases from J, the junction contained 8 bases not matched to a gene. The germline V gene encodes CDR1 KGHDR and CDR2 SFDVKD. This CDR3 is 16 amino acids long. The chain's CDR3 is CATSDVTSGSMETQYF. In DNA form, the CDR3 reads TGTGCCACCAGTGACGTTACTAGCGGGAGTATGGAGACCCAGTACTTC.

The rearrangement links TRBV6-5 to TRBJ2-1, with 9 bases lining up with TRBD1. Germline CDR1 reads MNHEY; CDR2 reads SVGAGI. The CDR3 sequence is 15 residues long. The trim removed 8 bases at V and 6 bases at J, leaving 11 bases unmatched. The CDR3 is CASRSGTGIGNEQFF. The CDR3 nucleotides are TGTGCCAGCCGGTCCGGGACAGGGATCGGCAATGAGCAGTTCTTC.

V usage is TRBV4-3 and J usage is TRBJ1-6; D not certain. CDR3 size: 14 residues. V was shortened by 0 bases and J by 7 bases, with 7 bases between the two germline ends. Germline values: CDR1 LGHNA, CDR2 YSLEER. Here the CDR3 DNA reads TGCGCCAGCAGCCAAGAGAGGGCCAATTCACCCCTCCACTTT. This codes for CASSQERANSPLHF.

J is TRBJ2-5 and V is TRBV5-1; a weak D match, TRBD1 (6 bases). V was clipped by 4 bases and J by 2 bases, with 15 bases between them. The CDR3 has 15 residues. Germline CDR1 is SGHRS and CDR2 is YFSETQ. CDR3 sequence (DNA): TGCGCCAGCAGCGAAATGCCGGGACAACAAGAGACCCAGTACTTC. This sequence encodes CASSEMPGQQETQYF.

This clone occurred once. The CDR3 loop is CASSFSMNTEAFF. The CDR3 nucleotides are TGTGCCAGCAGCTTTTCCATGAACACTGAAGCTTTCTTT. The genes are TRBV7-2 and TRBJ1-1, with unresolved D. The germline CDR1 and CDR2 sequences are SGHTA and FQGNSA. The CDR3 length is 13 residues. Deletions cut 3 bases from V and 0 bases from J, with 5 bases between.

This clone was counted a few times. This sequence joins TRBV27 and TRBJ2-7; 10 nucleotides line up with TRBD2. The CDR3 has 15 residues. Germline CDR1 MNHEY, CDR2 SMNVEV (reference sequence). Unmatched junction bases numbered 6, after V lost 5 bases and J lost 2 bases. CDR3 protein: CASSLQRGGPYEQYF. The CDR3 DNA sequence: TGTGCCAGCAGTCTACAGCGGGGGGGCCCCTACGAGCAGTACTTC.